The 3 T cell receptor beta chains in this list originate from one sample, sequenced in a study of T cell clonotyping in hematopoietic cell transplantation. Repertoires were generated with immunoSEQ multiplex PCR, while TCRdb's copy carries only in-frame clones and drops some. This sample has tens of thousands of clones, with roughly 85% found just once. Time point here: recipient sample about 28 days before transplant, after cytoreduction. Sequences were derived from peripheral blood mononuclear cells, sampled before stem cell transplant. The receptors stem from a man in his 60s with acute myeloid leukemia. Some clones in this sample may be carry-over from other donors' samples.

The chain links TRBV14 to TRBJ2-7; D is ambiguous. The CDR3 is 15 amino acids. CDR1 and CDR2 from the germline V gene are SGHDN and FVKESK. Trimming took 4 bases from V and 7 from J, leaving 20 bases between them. CDR3 coding DNA: TGTGCCAGCAGCCGTCGCGAAGCTAAATCTGGAGAGCAGTACTTC. Translated: CASSRREAKSGEQYF.

The genes are TRBV5-1 and TRBJ1-3, with TRBD1 as a possible D gene (6 bases). This CDR3 comprises 17 residues. V lost 4 bases to trimming and J lost 2 bases, with 19 bases between them. Germline loops: CDR1 SGHRS, CDR2 YFSETQ. The CDR3 nucleotides read TGCGCCAGCAGCCCTCAACAAGGGGGGGGAACTGGAAACACCATATATTTT. It codes for CASSPQQGGGTGNTIYF.

V gene TRBV19 combines with J gene TRBJ2-3; D is unresolved. The germline gives CDR1 LNHDA, CDR2 SQIVND (reference sequence). V was cut by 5 bases and J by 5 bases, with 14 bases left in between. The CDR3 has 14 residues. CDR3 protein: CASSFKLIVDTQYF. The CDR3 DNA reads TGTGCCAGTAGTTTTAAGTTAATCGTAGATACGCAGTATTTT.